The next 17 T cell receptor beta chains were all read from a single sample in a study of technical replicates of blood from several donors. TCRdb's copy holds only in-frame clones and misses some; the assay was immunoSEQ multiplex PCR. This sample carries approximately 59,000 clones, more than 90% of them seen once, and the ten largest clones take roughly 3.1%. Sequencing was carried out using PBMCs. Source of these receptors: a human donor in good health. Some clones in this sample may be carry-over from other donors' samples.

This rearrangement joins TRBV7-2 to TRBJ2-7; tentative D call: TRBD2 (6 bases). This CDR3 is 13 amino acids long. Germline CDR1 SGHTA, CDR2 FQGNSA. V dropped 10 bases and J dropped 0 bases, with 13 bases sitting between them. The CDR3 DNA reads as TGTGCCACCTCACTCGGGGGCTCCTACGAGCAGTACTTC. Residues: CATSLGGSYEQYF.

V is TRBV5-4 and J is TRBJ2-5; 11 bases match TRBD2. The CDR3 length is 15 residues. Unmatched junction bases numbered 6, after V lost 3 bases and J lost 5 bases. Germline lookup yields CDR1 SGHNT and CDR2 YYREEE (reference sequence). DNA of the CDR3: TGTGCCAGCAGCTCCTTAGCGGGGGGGAGGGAGACCCAGTACTTC. The encoded protein is CASSSLAGGRETQYF. The full variable domain, with the rest looked up from reference TRBV5-4 and TRBJ2-5, is ETGVTQSPTHLIKTRGQQVTLRCSSQSGHNTVSWYQQALGQGPQFIFQYYREEENGRGNFPPRFSGLQFPNYSSELNVNALELDDSALYLCASSSLAGGRETQYFGPGTRLLVL.

This sequence joins TRBV6-5 and TRBJ2-2, with D tentatively TRBD1 (6 bases). There are 16 residues in the CDR3. Germline V gene sequence: CDR1 MNHEY, CDR2 SVGAGI. Trimming left V 0 bases short and J 6 bases short, with 14 bases between. DNA for the CDR3: TGTGCCAGCAGTTACTCGATTAGTGGGGGCGCCGGGGAGCTGTTTTTT. Translation: CASSYSISGGAGELFF.

The V call is TRBV7-9, the J call TRBJ1-2; D unclear. The CDR3 extends over 13 amino acids. CDR1 is SEHNR and CDR2 is FQNEAQ in the germline V gene (reference sequence). Deletions cut 6 bases from V and 7 bases from J, with 15 bases between. This chain's CDR3 is CASRGESLGGYTF. CDR3 coding DNA: TGTGCCAGCAGGGGCGAGAGTCTCGGTGGCTACACCTTC.

This clone has only one observation. The chain combines TRBV28 with TRBJ2-7; 8 bases align to TRBD2. Germline CDR1 reads MDHEN; CDR2 reads SYDVKM. The V and J ends lost 5 bases and 8 bases, in that order; junction bases with no gene match: 14. This CDR3 spans 15 amino acids. The CDR3: CASSPRAGGPIQQYF. The DNA of the CDR3 is TGTGCCAGCAGTCCGAGGGCGGGAGGCCCTATCCAGCAGTACTTC.

This chain links TRBV7-6 with TRBJ2-1, with 7 bases matching TRBD2. The ends lost 3 bases at V and 0 bases at J; junction bases unmatched: 8. This CDR3 has 17 amino acids. CDR1 and CDR2 (germline): SGHVS, FNYEAQ. CDR3 coding DNA: TGTGCCAGCAGCTTGGCCTCTAGCGGTAGCTCCTACAATGAGCAGTTCTTC. It codes for CASSLASSGSSYNEQFF. The complete variable domain, with remaining parts taken from reference TRBV7-6 and TRBJ2-1, reads GAGVSQSPRYKVTKRGQDVALRCDPISGHVSLYWYRQALGQGPEFLTYFNYEAQQDKSGLPNDRFSAERPEGSISTLTIQRTEQRDSAMYRCASSLASSGSSYNEQFFGPGTRLTVL.

V is TRBV11-2 and J is TRBJ1-1; D might be TRBD1 (6 bases). Germline V gene lookup returns CDR1 SGHAT and CDR2 FQNNGV. CDR3 size: 16 residues. Deletions cut 1 base from V and 0 bases from J, with 12 bases between. In DNA, the CDR3 is TGTGCCAGCAGCTTAGGGGCAGGACAGATGAACACTGAAGCTTTCTTT. Translated: CASSLGAGQMNTEAFF.

V is TRBV9 and J is TRBJ1-6; TRBD1 is a possible D gene (5 bases). The CDR3 has 15 residues. Per the germline V gene, CDR1 is SGDLS and CDR2 is YYNGEE. The ends were cut back, 0 bases at V and 5 bases at J, with 9 bases in the middle. The CDR3 reads CASSVEGRDNSPLHF. CDR3 in DNA: TGTGCCAGCAGCGTAGAGGGCAGGGATAATTCACCCCTCCACTTT.

The genes are TRBV18 and TRBJ1-1, with 9 bases fitting TRBD1. This CDR3 region has 16 residues. Trimming removed 6 bases from V and 4 bases from J; junction bases left unmatched: 12. Germline assignment: CDR1 KGHSH and CDR2 LQKENI. The CDR3 sequence is CASSHRDRARGTEAFF. DNA for the CDR3: TGTGCCAGCTCCCACAGGGACAGGGCCAGGGGCACTGAAGCTTTCTTT. Using reference TRBV18 and TRBJ1-1 for the parts outside the CDR3, the full variable domain is NAGVMQNPRHLVRRRGQEARLRCSPMKGHSHVYWYRQLPEEGLKFMVYLQKENIIDESGMPKERFSAEFPKEGPSILRIQQVVRGDSAAYFCASSHRDRARGTEAFFGQGTRLTVV.

J is TRBJ2-1 and V is TRBV29-1, with TRBD2 as a possible D gene (5 bases). Germline lookup yields CDR1 SQVTM and CDR2 ANQGSEA. The V gene lost 7 bases and the J gene lost 0 bases, with 13 bases spanning the gap. This CDR3 is built from 14 residues. This CDR3 is CSGRKRSSYNEQFF. The CDR3 DNA is TGCAGCGGACGTAAGCGGTCCTCCTACAATGAGCAGTTCTTC.

The chain carries TRBV18 and TRBJ1-1; D is ambiguous. Trimming left V 6 bases short and J 0 bases short, with 11 bases between. The CDR3 covers 14 residues. Germline CDR1 KGHSH, CDR2 LQKENI. The CDR3 sequence: CASSQQSLNTEAFF. The DNA of the CDR3 is TGTGCCAGCTCTCAACAGAGTTTGAACACTGAAGCTTTCTTT. Based on the CDR3 plus reference TRBV18 and TRBJ1-1, the full variable domain is NAGVMQNPRHLVRRRGQEARLRCSPMKGHSHVYWYRQLPEEGLKFMVYLQKENIIDESGMPKERFSAEFPKEGPSILRIQQVVRGDSAAYFCASSQQSLNTEAFFGQGTRLTVV.

V gene TRBV5-6 combines with J gene TRBJ1-2; 9 nucleotides align to TRBD1. This CDR3 is built from 14 residues. The V gene end was trimmed by 4 bases and the J gene end by 7 bases; junction bases not matched to a gene: 8. Germline V CDR1 and CDR2: SGHDT, YYEEEE. The CDR3 loop is CASSRPDRGGGYTF. CDR3 sequence (DNA): TGTGCCAGCAGCCGACCGGACAGGGGTGGTGGCTACACCTTC.

The V call is TRBV4-3, the J call TRBJ2-3, with TRBD1 matching over 8 bases. This CDR3 is built from 15 residues. Losses at the gene ends were 6 bases for V and 0 bases for J; bases not matched to a gene: 5. The germline gives CDR1 LGHNA, CDR2 YSLEER. Here the CDR3 DNA reads TGCGCCAGCAGACGGACAGGGATAAGCACAGATACGCAGTATTTT. Protein product: CASRRTGISTDTQYF.

This sequence joins TRBV2 and TRBJ1-2; TRBD1 matches at 9 bases. J lost 7 bases, V lost 8 bases, and 8 bases had no gene match. Germline CDR1 and CDR2: SNHLY and FYNNEI. CDR3 length: 13 amino acids. The CDR3 loop is CASVETGGRGYTF. CDR3 bases: TGTGCCAGCGTCGAGACAGGGGGTCGTGGCTACACCTTC.

The chain links TRBV2 to TRBJ1-1; the match to TRBD1 covers 8 bases. The junction had 3 bases not matched to a gene; V was cut back by 6 bases and J by 0 bases. There are 14 residues in the CDR3. Germline CDR1 and CDR2: SNHLY and FYNNEI. In nucleotides, the CDR3 is TGTGCCAGCAGCAAACAGGGGGTGAACACTGAAGCTTTCTTT. Amino acids: CASSKQGVNTEAFF. Looking up the rest from reference TRBV2 and TRBJ1-1 gives the full variable domain: EPEVTQTPSHQVTQMGQEVILRCVPISNHLYFYWYRQILGQKVEFLVSFYNNEISEKSEIFDDQFSVERPDGSNFTLKIRSTKLEDSAMYFCASSKQGVNTEAFFGQGTRLTVV.

The chain links TRBV4-1 to TRBJ2-7; possible D gene TRBD2, 6 bases. The CDR3 is 12 residues long. Germline loops: CDR1 MGHRA, CDR2 YSYEKL. V was pared by 3 bases and J by 6 bases, with 9 bases between. CDR3 protein: CASSQGTSEQYF. The CDR3 region has the DNA TGCGCCAGCAGCCAGGGGACTTCCGAGCAGTACTTC.

The V gene is TRBV19, the J gene TRBJ1-4, with D uncertain. CDR3 length: 14 residues. CDR1 and CDR2 (germline): LNHDA, SQIVND (reference sequence). V dropped 1 base and J dropped 1 base, with 4 bases sitting between them. CDR3: CASSIGETNEKLFF. CDR3 bases: TGTGCCAGTAGTATAGGAGAAACTAATGAAAAACTGTTTTTT.